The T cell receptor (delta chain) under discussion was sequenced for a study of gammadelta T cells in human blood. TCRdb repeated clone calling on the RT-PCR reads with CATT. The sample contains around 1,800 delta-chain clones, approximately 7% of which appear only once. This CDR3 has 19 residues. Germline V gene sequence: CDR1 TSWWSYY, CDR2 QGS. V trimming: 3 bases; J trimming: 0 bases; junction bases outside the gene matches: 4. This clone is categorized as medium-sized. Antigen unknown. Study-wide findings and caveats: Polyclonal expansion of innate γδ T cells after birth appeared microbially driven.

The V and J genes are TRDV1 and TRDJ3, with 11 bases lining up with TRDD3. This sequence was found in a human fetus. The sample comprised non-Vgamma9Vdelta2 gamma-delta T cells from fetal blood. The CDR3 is CALGDVLGDSSWDTRQMFF. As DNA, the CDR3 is TGTGCTCTTGGGGACGTACTGGGGGATAGCTCCTGGGACACCCGACAGATGTTTTTC.